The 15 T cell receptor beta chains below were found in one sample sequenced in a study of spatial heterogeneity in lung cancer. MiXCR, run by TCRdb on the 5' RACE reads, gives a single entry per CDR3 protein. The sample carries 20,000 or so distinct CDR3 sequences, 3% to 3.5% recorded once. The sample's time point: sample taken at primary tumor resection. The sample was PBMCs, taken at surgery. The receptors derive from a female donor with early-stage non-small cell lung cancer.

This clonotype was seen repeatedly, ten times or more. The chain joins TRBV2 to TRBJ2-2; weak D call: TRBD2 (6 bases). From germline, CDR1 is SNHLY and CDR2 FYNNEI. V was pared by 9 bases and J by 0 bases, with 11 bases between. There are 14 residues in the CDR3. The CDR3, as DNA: TGTGCCAGTCTTTGGAGGGCGAACACCGGGGAGCTGTTTTTT. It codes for CASLWRANTGELFF.

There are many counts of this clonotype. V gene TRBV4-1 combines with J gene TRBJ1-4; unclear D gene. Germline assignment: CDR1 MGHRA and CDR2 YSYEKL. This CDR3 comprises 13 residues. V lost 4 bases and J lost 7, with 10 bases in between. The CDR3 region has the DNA TGCGCCAGCAGCCTAGGCTTGGGTGAAAAACTGTTTTTT. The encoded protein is CASSLGLGEKLFF.

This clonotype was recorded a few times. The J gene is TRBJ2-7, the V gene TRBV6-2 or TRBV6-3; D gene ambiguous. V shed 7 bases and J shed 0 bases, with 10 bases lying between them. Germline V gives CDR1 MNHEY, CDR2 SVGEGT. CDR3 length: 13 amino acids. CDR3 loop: CASIGGNSYEQYF. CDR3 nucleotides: TGTGCCAGCATAGGCGGAAACTCCTACGAGCAGTACTTC.

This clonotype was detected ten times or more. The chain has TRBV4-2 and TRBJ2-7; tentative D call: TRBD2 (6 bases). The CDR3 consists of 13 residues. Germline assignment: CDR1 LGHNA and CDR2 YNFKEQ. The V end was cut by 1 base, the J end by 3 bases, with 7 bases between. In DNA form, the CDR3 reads TGTGCCAGCAGCCAAGTAGCGGTCTACGAGCAGTACTTC. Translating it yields CASSQVAVYEQYF.

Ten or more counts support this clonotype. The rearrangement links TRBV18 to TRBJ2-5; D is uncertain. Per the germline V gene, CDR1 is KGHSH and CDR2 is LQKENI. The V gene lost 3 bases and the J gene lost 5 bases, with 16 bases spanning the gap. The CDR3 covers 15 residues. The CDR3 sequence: CASSPRKGGGETQYF. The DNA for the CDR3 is TGTGCCAGCTCACCGCGCAAGGGTGGTGGTGAGACCCAGTACTTC.

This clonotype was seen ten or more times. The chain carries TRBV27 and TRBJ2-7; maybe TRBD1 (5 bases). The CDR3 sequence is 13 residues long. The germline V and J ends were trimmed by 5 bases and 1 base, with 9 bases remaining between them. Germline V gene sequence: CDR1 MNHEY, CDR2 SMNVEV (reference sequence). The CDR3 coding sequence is TGTGCCAGCAGTCATCAGGGATCCTACGAGCAGTACTTC. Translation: CASSHQGSYEQYF.

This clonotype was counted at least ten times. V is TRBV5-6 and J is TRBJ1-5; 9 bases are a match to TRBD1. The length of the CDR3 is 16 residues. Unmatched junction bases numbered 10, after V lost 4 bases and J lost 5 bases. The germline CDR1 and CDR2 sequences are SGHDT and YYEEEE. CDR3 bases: TGTGCCAGCAGCAAGGGACCGGGACAGGGCCATCAGCCCCAGCATTTT. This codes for CASSKGPGQGHQPQHF.

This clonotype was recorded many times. DNA of the CDR3: TGTGCCAGCAGTTTTAGGGGATCAGGCACTGAAGCTTTCTTT. Protein: CASSFRGSGTEAFF. This sequence joins TRBV12-3 or TRBV12-4 and TRBJ1-1; D possibly corresponds to TRBD1 (5 bases). CDR3 size: 14 residues. The V end was cut by 3 bases, the J end by 4 bases, with 12 bases between.

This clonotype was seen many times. CDR3 DNA: TGTGCCTGGAGTGTGGAGGAGCTTCAAGATACGCAGTATTTT. This gives the protein CAWSVEELQDTQYF. The genes are TRBV30 and TRBJ2-3; D perhaps matches TRBD2 (5 bases). CDR3 length: 14 residues. The germline V and J ends were trimmed by 0 bases and 5 bases, with 12 bases remaining between them. Germline CDR1 GTSNPN, CDR2 SVGIG (reference sequence).

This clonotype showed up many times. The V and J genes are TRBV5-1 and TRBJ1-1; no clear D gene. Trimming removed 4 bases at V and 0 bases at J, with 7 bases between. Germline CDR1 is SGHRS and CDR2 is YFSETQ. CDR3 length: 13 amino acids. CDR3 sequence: CASSLGLNTEAFF. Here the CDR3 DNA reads TGCGCCAGCAGCCTGGGCCTGAACACTGAAGCTTTCTTT.

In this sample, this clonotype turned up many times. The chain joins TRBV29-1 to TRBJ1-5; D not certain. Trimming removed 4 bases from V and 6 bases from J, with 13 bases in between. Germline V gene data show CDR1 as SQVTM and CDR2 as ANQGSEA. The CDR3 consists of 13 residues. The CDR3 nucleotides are TGCAGCGTTGGGACCGCCCTGGGTCAGCCCCAGCATTTT. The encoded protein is CSVGTALGQPQHF.

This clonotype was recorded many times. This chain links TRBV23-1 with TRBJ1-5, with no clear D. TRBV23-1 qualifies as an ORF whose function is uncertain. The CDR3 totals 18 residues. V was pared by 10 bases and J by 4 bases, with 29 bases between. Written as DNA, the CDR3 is TGCGCCACCACGGGTCAGTTCCTCTCGGAGGATGGGAATCAGCCCCAGCATTTT. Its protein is CATTGQFLSEDGNQPQHF.

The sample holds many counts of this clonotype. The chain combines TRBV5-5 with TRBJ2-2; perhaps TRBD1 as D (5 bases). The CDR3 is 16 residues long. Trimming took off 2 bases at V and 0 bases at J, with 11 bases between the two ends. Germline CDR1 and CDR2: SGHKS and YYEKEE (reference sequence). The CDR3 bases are TGTGCCAGCAGCTTACGGGTGGACACGAACACCGGGGAGCTGTTTTTT. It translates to CASSLRVDTNTGELFF.

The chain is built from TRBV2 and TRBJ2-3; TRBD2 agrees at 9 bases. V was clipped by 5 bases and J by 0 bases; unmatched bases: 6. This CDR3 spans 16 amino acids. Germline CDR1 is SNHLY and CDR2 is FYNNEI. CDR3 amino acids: CASSWREGLSTDTQYF. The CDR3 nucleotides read TGTGCCAGCAGTTGGCGGGAGGGCCTTAGCACAGATACGCAGTATTTT.

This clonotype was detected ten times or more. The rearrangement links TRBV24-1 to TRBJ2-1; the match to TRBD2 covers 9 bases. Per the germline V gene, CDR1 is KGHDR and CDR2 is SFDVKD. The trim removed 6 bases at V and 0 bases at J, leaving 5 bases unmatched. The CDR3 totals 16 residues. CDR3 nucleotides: TGTGCCACCAGTACTAGCGGGTCACTCTCCTACAATGAGCAGTTCTTC. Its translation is CATSTSGSLSYNEQFF.